This T cell receptor beta chain was documented in a study of blood T cell repertoires in COVID-19. Original methodology: Reference gene primers were amplified, and this amplification served to estimate nucleated cell counts. Method: immunoSEQ multiplex PCR; TCRdb's copy keeps in-frame clones and lacks some. V and J calls and clone size are as listed in that table; D and trimming were resolved from the DNA. The profile shows 200,000 to 250,000 clones, 84% of them singletons. Losses at the gene ends were 3 bases for V and 1 base for J; bases not matched to a gene: 3. This CDR3 has 14 amino acids. Germline CDR1 and CDR2: SGHNT and YYREEE (reference sequence).

The source material was peripheral blood. The rearrangement links TRBV5-4 to TRBJ2-5, with 7 nucleotides matching TRBD2. The source is a woman aged 55-70 years who had recovered from COVID-19. CDR3 nucleotide sequence: TGTGCCAGCAGCTCCTCGGGGGGCCAAGAGACCCAGTACTTC. Residues: CASSSSGGQETQYF. Looking up the rest from reference TRBV5-4 and TRBJ2-5 gives the full variable domain: ETGVTQSPTHLIKTRGQQVTLRCSSQSGHNTVSWYQQALGQGPQFIFQYYREEENGRGNFPPRFSGLQFPNYSSELNVNALELDDSALYLCASSSSGGQETQYFGPGTRLLVL.